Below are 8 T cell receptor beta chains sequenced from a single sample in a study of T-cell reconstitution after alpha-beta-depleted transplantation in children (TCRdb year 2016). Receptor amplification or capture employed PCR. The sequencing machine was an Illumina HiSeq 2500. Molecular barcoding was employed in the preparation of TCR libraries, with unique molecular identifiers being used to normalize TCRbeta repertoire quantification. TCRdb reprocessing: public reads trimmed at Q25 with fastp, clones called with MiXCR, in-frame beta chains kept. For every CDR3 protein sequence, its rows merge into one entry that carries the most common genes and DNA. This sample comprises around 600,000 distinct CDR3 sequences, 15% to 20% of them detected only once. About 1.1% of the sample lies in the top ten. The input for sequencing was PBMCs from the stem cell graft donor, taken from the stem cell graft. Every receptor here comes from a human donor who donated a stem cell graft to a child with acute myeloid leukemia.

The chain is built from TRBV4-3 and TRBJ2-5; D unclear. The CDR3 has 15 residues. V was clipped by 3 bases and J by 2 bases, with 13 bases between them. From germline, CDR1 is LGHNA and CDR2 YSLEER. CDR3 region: CASSQSNRRQETQYF. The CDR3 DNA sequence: TGCGCCAGCAGCCAGTCCAACCGTCGACAAGAGACCCAGTACTTC.

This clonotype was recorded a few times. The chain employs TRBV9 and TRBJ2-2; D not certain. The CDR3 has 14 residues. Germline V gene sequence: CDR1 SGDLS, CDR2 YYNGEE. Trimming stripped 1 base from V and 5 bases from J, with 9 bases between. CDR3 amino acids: CASSVSVETGELFF. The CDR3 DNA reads TGTGCCAGCAGCGTATCGGTGGAAACCGGGGAGCTGTTTTTT.

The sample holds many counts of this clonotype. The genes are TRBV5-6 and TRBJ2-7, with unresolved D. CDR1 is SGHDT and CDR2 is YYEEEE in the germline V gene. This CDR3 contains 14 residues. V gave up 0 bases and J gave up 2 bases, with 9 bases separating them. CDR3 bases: TGTGCCAGCAGCTTGGCCGGCTTAACCTACGAGCAGTACTTC. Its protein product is CASSLAGLTYEQYF.

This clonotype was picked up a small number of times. CDR3 region: CASSPGGISNNEQFF. CDR3 in DNA: TGTGCCAGCAGCCCCGGGGGAATTTCTAATAATGAGCAGTTCTTC. The chain combines TRBV5-4 with TRBJ2-1, with a weak D call TRBD2 (6 bases). Germline CDR1 and CDR2: SGHNT and YYREEE (reference sequence). This CDR3 has 15 amino acids. Trimming cost V 4 bases and J 7 bases, with 18 bases left between them. The full variable domain, in which reference TRBV5-4 and TRBJ2-1 provide the parts outside the CDR3, is ETGVTQSPTHLIKTRGQQVTLRCSSQSGHNTVSWYQQALGQGPQFIFQYYREEENGRGNFPPRFSGLQFPNYSSELNVNALELDDSALYLCASSPGGISNNEQFFGPGTRLTVL.

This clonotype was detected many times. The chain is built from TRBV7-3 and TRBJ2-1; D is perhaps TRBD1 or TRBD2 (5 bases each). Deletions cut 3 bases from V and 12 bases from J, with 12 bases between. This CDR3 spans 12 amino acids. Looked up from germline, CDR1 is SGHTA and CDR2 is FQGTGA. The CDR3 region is CASSFQGTVQFF. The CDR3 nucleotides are TGTGCCAGCAGCTTTCAAGGGACGGTGCAGTTCTTC.

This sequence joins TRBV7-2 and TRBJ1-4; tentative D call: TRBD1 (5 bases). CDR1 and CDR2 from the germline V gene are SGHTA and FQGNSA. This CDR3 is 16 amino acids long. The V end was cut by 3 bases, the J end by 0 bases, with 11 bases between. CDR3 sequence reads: CASSLGSTATNEKLFF. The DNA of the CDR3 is TGTGCCAGCAGCTTGGGATCGACAGCAACTAATGAAAAACTGTTTTTT.

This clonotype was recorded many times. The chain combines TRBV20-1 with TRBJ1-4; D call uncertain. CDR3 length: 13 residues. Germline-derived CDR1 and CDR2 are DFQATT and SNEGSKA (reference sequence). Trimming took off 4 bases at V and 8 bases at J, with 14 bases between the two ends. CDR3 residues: CSATLPEAEKLFF. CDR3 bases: TGCAGTGCTACACTGCCGGAGGCGGAAAAACTGTTTTTT.

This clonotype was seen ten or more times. The CDR3: CSARGGGHQPQHF. The CDR3 DNA follows: TGCAGTGCGAGGGGCGGGGGCCATCAGCCCCAGCATTTT. This rearrangement joins TRBV20-1 to TRBJ1-5; perhaps TRBD1 as D (6 bases). Germline CDR1 is DFQATT and CDR2 is SNEGSKA (reference sequence). Deletions cut 6 bases from V and 5 bases from J, with 14 bases between. The CDR3 spans 13 residues.